Listed below are T cell receptor beta chains from one sample, sequenced in a study of T cells after yellow fever vaccination. TCRdb independently ran MiXCR on the 5' RACE reads; one entry per CDR3 protein. The top ten clones hold about 3.5% of a sample with about 300,000 distinct CDR3 sequences, around 8.6% of them seen once. Source: CD4+ T cells sorted from PBMCs, taken 5 days after the yellow fever booster vaccination. The receptors stem from a man between 18 and 35 years old who received the YFV17D yellow fever vaccine. Each CDR3 is given without its conserved first and last residue.

j_call v_call cdr3_aa
TRBJ2-1 TRBV24-1 ATSDLTTDSYNEQF
TRBJ2-1 TRBV5-6 ASSFPGTFYNEQF
TRBJ2-3 TRBV6-5 ASRMYSTDTQY
TRBJ2-5 TRBV24-1 ATSDLGPGKETQY
TRBJ1-3 TRBV3-1 ASSQAVRNTIY
TRBJ2-1 TRBV20-1 SARWGQRGAYNEQF
TRBJ2-6 TRBV3-1 ASTRYGANVLT
TRBJ1-6 TRBV7-9 ASSLSTGSNSPLH
TRBJ1-5 TRBV12-3/TRBV12-4 ASSLQGGEPQH
TRBJ1-5 TRBV6-6 ASKSGQGVNQPQH
TRBJ1-2 TRBV28 AARAGDYGYT
TRBJ1-1 TRBV29-1 SVQGVQGASSAF
TRBJ2-1 TRBV24-1 ATSDLGGAGTYNEQF
TRBJ2-6 TRBV7-9 ASSRRSERVLSGANVLT
TRBJ1-2 TRBV3-1 ASSLIGGGTGDGYT
TRBJ2-7 TRBV10-1 ASSEAGHSYEQY
TRBJ2-1 TRBV7-9 ASRASGSSYNEQF
TRBJ2-3 TRBV7-3 ASSRALAGGTDTQY
TRBJ1-2 TRBV29-1 SVRDLNYGYT
TRBJ2-3 TRBV27 ASSLSWSTDTQY
TRBJ1-2 TRBV6-2/TRBV6-3 ASSPGRWTA
TRBJ2-5 TRBV29-1 SVGLAVRTQETQY
TRBJ1-2 TRBV3-1 ASSPALGLGYT
TRBJ2-3 TRBV2 ASSEGSGGTDTQY
TRBJ2-3 TRBV11-2 ASSLAPRSLSTDTQY
TRBJ1-1 TRBV7-8 ASSWSRAEAF
TRBJ1-1 TRBV7-8 ASTRGGTNTEAF
TRBJ2-1 TRBV9 ASSVGGVAEYNEQF
TRBJ1-2 TRBV25-1 ASSDFELVGLNYGYT
TRBJ1-2 TRBV20-1 SAPDRYGYT
TRBJ2-2 TRBV4-1 ASSQARVVNTGELF
TRBJ2-7 TRBV6-6 ASIWAGGSYEQY
TRBJ2-1 TRBV5-5 ASSSLEGRRRAGSYNEQF
TRBJ2-3 TRBV20-1 SASRSGVTDTQY
TRBJ1-2 TRBV18 ASSPPNRLANYGYT
TRBJ1-2 TRBV7-9 ASSLGVGDISDYGYT
TRBJ2-1 TRBV27 ASRVWGYNEQF
TRBJ1-5 TRBV2 ASTLETDQPQH
TRBJ2-1 TRBV4-1 ASSPLGFNEQF
TRBJ2-3 TRBV20-1 SASTLAGGTDTQY
TRBJ1-1 TRBV5-4 ASSDPRDGNTEAF
TRBJ1-5 TRBV10-2 ASSESVFQPQH
TRBJ2-5 TRBV7-2 ASSLAGRGGPKTQY
TRBJ2-1 TRBV23-1 ASSPQLALPFYNEQF
TRBJ2-5 TRBV5-4 ASSLGLAGIQETQY
TRBJ2-1 TRBV4-3 ASSHVSGGPPYSYHEQF
TRBJ1-3 TRBV7-2 ASSLGGSGSGNTIY
TRBJ2-5 TRBV10-3 AIKGAGVTETQY
TRBJ2-5 TRBV7-2 ASSQDRGGIKTQY
TRBJ2-3 TRBV6-5 ASRRTEGDTQY
TRBJ2-5 TRBV5-1 ASSSGQIQETQY
TRBJ1-5 TRBV6-2/TRBV6-3 ASSYPPAPQPQH
TRBJ1-5 TRBV4-1 ASTQQGVNQPQH
TRBJ2-3 TRBV11-2 ASSFLTASSTDTQY
TRBJ1-2 TRBV7-2 ASSLSSFYGYT